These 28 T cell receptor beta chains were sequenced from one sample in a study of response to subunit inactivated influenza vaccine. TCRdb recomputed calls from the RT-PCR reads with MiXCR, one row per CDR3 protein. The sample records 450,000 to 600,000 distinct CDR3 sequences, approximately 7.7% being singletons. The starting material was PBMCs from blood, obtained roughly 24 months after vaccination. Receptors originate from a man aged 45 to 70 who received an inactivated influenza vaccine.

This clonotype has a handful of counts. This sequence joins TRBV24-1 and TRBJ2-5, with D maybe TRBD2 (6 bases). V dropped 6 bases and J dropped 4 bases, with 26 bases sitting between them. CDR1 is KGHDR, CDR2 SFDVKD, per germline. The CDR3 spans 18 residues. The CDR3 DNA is TGTGCCACCAGTACCCCTTGGGGTGTCCAAGAGGGAGGAGAGACCCAGTACTTC. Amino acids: CATSTPWGVQEGGETQYF.

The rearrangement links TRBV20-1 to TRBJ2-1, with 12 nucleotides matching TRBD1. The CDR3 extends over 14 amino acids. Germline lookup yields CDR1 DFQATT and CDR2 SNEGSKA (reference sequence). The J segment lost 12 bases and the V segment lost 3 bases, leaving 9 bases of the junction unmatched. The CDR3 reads CSASVGTGGAGQFF. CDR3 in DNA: TGCAGTGCTAGTGTGGGGACAGGGGGCGCCGGGCAGTTCTTC.

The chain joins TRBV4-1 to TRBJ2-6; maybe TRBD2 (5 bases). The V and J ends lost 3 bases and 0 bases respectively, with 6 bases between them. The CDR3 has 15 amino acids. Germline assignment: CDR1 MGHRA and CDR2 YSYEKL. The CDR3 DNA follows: TGCGCCAGCAGCCAGGACTCCTCTGGGGCCAACGTCCTGACTTTC. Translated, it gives CASSQDSSGANVLTF.

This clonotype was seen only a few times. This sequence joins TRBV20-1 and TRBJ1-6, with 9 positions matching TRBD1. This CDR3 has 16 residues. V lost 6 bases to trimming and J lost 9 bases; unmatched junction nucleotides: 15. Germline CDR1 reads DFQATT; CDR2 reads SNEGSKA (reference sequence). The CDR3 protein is CSAKDRGSALGSPLHF. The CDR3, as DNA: TGCAGTGCAAAAGACAGGGGGTCGGCGTTAGGTTCACCCCTCCACTTT.

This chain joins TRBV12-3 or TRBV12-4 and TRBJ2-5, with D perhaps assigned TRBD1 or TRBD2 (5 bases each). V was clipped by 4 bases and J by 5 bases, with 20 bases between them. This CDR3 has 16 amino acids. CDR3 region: CASSSDGTPAWETQYF. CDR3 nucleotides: TGTGCCAGCAGTTCAGACGGGACCCCGGCGTGGGAGACCCAGTACTTC.

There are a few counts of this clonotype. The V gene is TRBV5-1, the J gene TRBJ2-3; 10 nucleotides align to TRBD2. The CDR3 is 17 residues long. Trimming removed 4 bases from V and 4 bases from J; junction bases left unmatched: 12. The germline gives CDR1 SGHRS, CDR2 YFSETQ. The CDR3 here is CASSKTVAGGMADTQYF. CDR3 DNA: TGCGCCAGCAGCAAAACCGTAGCGGGGGGAATGGCAGATACGCAGTATTTT.

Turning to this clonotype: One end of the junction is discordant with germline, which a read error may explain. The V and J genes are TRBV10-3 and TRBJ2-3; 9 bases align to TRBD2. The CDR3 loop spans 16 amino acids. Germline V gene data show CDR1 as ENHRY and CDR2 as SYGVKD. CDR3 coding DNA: TGTCCCATCAGTGAGTCTTTGCGGGAGGGCCCTGATACGCAGTATTTT. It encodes CPISESLREGPDTQYF.

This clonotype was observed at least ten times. Here the CDR3 reads CASRKGLAGVMYEQFF. The CDR3 DNA sequence: TGTGCCAGCCGGAAGGGGCTAGCGGGAGTTATGTATGAGCAGTTCTTC. The gene calls are TRBV28 and TRBJ2-1; 10 bases match TRBD2. The CDR3 runs to 16 residues. With 8 bases clipped from V and 8 bases from J, the junction kept 15 bases outside the gene matches. Germline-derived CDR1 and CDR2 are MDHEN and SYDVKM.

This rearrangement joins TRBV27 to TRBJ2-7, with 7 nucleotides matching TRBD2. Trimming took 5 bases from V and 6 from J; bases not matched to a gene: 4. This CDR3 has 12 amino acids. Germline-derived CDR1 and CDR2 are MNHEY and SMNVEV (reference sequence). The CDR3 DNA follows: TGTGCCAGCAGTACCTTAGCGGGCGAGCAGTACTTC. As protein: CASSTLAGEQYF.

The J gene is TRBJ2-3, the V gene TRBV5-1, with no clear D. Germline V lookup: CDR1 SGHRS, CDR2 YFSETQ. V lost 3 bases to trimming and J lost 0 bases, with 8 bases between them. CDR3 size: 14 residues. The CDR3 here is CASSWVSSTDTQYF. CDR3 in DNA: TGCGCCAGCAGCTGGGTTTCGAGCACAGATACGCAGTATTTT. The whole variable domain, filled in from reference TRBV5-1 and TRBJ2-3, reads KAGVTQTPRYLIKTRGQQVTLSCSPISGHRSVSWYQQTPGQGLQFLFEYFSETQRNKGNFPGRFSGRQFSNSRSEMNVSTLELGDSALYLCASSWVSSTDTQYFGPGTRLTVL.

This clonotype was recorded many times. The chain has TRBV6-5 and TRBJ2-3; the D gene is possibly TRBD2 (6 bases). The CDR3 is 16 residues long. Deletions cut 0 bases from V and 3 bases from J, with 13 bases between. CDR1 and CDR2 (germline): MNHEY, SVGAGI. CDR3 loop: CASSYSTGVKTDTQYF. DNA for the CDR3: TGTGCCAGCAGTTACTCGACGGGGGTAAAGACAGATACGCAGTATTTT.

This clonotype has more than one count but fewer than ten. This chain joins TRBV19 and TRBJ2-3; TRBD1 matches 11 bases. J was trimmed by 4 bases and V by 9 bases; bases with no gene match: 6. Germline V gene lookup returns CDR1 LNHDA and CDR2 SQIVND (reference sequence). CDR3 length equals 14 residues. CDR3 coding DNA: TGTGCCAGCCGGGACAGGGGGAAAGCAGATACGCAGTATTTT. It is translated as CASRDRGKADTQYF.

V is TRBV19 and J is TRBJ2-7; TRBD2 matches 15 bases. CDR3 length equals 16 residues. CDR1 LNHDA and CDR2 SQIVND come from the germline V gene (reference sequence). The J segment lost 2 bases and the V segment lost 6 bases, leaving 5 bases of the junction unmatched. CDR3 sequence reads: CASSGTSGRTTYEQYF. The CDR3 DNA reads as TGTGCCAGTAGCGGGACTAGCGGGAGGACGACCTACGAGCAGTACTTC.

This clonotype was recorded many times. CDR3 nucleotide sequence: TGTGCCAGCAGTGTCGGCAATCAGCCCCAGCATTTT. This gives the protein CASSVGNQPQHF. The chain recombines TRBV2 with TRBJ1-5; D is undetermined. Germline CDR1 reads SNHLY; CDR2 reads FYNNEI. V shed 4 bases and J shed 2 bases, with 3 bases lying between them. There are 12 residues in the CDR3.

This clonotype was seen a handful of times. CDR3 sequence: CASSSPGGRLDTQYF. The CDR3 nucleotides are TGTGCCAGCAGCTCTCCGGGCGGGAGATTGGATACGCAGTATTTT. The chain is built from TRBV7-2 and TRBJ2-3; TRBD2 matches at 7 bases. The ends lost 4 bases at V and 6 bases at J; junction bases unmatched: 10. CDR3 length equals 15 residues. Germline loops: CDR1 SGHTA, CDR2 FQGNSA.

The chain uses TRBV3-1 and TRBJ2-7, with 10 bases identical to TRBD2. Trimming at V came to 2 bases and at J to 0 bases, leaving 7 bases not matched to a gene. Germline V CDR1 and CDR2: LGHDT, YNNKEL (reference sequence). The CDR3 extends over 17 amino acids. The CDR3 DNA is TGTGCCAGCAGCCAACAGTTACTAGCGGGGAACTCCTACGAGCAGTACTTC. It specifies CASSQQLLAGNSYEQYF.

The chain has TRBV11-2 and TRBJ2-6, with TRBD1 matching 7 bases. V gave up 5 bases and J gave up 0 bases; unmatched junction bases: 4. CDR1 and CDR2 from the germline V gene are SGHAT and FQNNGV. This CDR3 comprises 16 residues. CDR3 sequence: CASSVGQNSGANVLTF. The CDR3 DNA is TGTGCCAGCAGCGTGGGACAGAACTCTGGGGCCAACGTCCTGACTTTC.

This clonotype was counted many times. CDR3 region: CASSLQALNSPLHF. Here the CDR3 DNA reads TGTGCCAGCAGCTTACAAGCCCTTAATTCACCCCTCCACTTT. The V and J genes are TRBV7-2 and TRBJ1-6; D is undetermined. Germline V gives CDR1 SGHTA, CDR2 FQGNSA. The CDR3 length is 14 residues. V was pared by 2 bases and J by 6 bases, with 8 bases between. Full variable domain (remainder filled in from reference TRBV7-2 and TRBJ1-6): GAGVSQSPSNKVTEKGKDVELRCDPISGHTALYWYRQSLGQGLEFLIYFQGNSAPDKSGLPSDRFSAERTGGSVSTLTIQRTQQEDSAVYLCASSLQALNSPLHFGNGTRLTVT.

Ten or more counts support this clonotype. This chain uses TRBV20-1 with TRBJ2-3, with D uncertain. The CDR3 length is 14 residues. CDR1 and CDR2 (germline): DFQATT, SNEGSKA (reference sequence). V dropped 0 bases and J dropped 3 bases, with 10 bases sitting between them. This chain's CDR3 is CSAREVPKTDTQYF. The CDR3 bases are TGCAGTGCTAGAGAGGTACCCAAAACAGATACGCAGTATTTT.

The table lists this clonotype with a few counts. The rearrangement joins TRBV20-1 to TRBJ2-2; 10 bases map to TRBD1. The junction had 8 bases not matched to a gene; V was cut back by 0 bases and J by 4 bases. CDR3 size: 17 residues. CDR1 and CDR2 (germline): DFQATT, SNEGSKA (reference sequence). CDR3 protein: CSARDMGGQGVTGELFF. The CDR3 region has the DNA TGCAGTGCTAGAGATATGGGTGGACAGGGGGTCACCGGGGAGCTGTTTTTT.

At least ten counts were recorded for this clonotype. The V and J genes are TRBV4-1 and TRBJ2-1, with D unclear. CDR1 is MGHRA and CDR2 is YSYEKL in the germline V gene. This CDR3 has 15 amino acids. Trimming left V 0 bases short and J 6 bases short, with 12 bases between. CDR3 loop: CASSQEPISINEQFF. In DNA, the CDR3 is TGCGCCAGCAGCCAAGAACCTATTTCAATCAATGAGCAGTTCTTC.

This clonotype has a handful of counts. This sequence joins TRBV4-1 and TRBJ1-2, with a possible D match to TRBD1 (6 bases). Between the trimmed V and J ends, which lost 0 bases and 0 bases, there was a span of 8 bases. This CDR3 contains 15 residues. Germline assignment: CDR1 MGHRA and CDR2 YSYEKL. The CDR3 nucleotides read TGCGCCAGCAGCCAAGATCAGGGGTCTAACTATGGCTACACCTTC. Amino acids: CASSQDQGSNYGYTF.

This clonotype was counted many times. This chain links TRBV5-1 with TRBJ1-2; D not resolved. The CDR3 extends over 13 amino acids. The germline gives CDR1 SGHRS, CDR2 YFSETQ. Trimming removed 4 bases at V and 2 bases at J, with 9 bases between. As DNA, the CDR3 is TGCGCCAGCAGCCCCCGCAGCAACTATGGCTACACCTTC. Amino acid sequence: CASSPRSNYGYTF.

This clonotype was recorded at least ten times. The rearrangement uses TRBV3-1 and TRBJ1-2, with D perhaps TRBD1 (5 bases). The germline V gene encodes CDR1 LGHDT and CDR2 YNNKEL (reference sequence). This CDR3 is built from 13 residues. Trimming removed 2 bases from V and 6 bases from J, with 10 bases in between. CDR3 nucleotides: TGTGCCAGCAGCCAATCCAGGGCCCATGGCTACACCTTC. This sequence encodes CASSQSRAHGYTF.

The CDR3 DNA reads TGTGCCAGCAGTTTAGGCCCAGGGGTAGAGACCCAGTACTTC. It yields the protein CASSLGPGVETQYF. The gene calls are TRBV12-3 or TRBV12-4 and TRBJ2-5; D might be TRBD1 (6 bases). Trimming pared 1 base from V and 4 bases from J, leaving 10 bases between. There are 14 residues in the CDR3.

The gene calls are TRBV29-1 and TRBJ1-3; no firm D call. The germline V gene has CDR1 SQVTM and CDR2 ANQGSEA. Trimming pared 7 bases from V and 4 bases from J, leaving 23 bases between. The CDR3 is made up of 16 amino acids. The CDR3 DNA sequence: TGCAGCGCCCGGGGAGGTTCTGGCCTCGGGGGAAACACCATATATTTT. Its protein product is CSARGGSGLGGNTIYF.

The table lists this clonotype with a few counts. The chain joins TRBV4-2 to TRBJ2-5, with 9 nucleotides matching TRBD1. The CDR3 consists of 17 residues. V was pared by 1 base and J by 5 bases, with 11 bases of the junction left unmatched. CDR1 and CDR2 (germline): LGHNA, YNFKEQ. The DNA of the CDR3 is TGTGCCAGCAGCCAAGTGCCTACAGGGGGCTTCTGGGAGACCCAGTACTTC. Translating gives CASSQVPTGGFWETQYF.

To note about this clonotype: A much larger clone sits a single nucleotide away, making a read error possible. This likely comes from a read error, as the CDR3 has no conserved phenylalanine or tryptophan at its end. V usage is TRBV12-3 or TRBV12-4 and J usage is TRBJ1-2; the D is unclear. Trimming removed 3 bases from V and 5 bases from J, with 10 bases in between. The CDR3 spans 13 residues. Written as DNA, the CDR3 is TGTGCCAGCAGTTTGGTGCAGTCATATGGCTACACCCTC. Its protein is CASSLVQSYGYTL.